This TCR beta chain was captured in a study of monozygotic twins with inflammatory bowel disease. Broader study findings: IBD-affected twins scored below their healthy co-twins in TCRbeta diversity (inverse Simpson). Nothing supported a single strong signal or clonotype that was associated with IBD. Repertoire similarity did not differ between concordant and discordant twins, perhaps due to limited power.

Of note for this clonotype: Its cognate antigen is unknown.

Using the 5' RACE reads, TCRdb records one entry per CDR3 protein without DNA. Recorded for this sample: just over 300,000 distinct CDR3 sequences. CDR3 size: 14 residues. Material: blood. The TCR was taken from a human donor with ulcerative colitis or Crohn's disease, or a healthy co-twin of an affected twin (not recorded which). The chain uses TRBV12-3 or TRBV12-4 and TRBJ1-2. CDR3 in amino acids: CASNTRGGAKGYTF.